These T cell receptor beta chains were read from a single sample in a study of technical replicates of blood from a handful of donors. Assay used: immunoSEQ multiplex PCR; TCRdb lists only in-frame clones, some missing. The data contain 75,000 to 100,000 clones, around 94% of them seen just once; the ten biggest clones take up about 0.26%. The sequencing input was T cells isolated from PBMCs. These receptors all come from a human donor in good health. The CDR3 runs from the conserved cysteine through the conserved F or W. The order of the fields is V gene, D gene, J gene, clone size, CDR3 protein, CDR3 DNA. A D gene is named only where the DNA matches it firmly. The size field is filled for only some rows; it gives once, few, many or a size class.

TRBV7-9,NA,TRBJ2-7,once,CASIPVGGANYEQYF,TGTGCCAGCATCCCCGTAGGGGGAGCAAACTACGAGCAGTACTTC
TRBV5-1,NA,TRBJ2-2,NA,CASSFRTVYTGELFF,TGCGCCAGCAGCTTCAGGACAGTTTACACCGGGGAGCTGTTTTTT
TRBV2,NA,TRBJ2-2,once,CATAGEATANTGELFF,TGTGCCACCGCCGGGGAGGCTACAGCGAACACCGGGGAGCTGTTTTTT
TRBV12-5,NA,TRBJ2-7,once,CASGLLTGKTSYEQYF,TGTGCTAGTGGTTTGTTAACAGGGAAGACCTCCTACGAGCAGTACTTC
TRBV4-1,NA,TRBJ2-3,NA,CASSRRGSRNTDTQYF,TGCGCCAGCAGCCGCCGGGGATCACGGAACACAGATACGCAGTATTTT
TRBV28,NA,TRBJ2-7,NA,CASSPLVRGSSYEQYF,TGTGCCAGCAGTCCCCTTGTCAGAGGGAGCTCCTACGAGCAGTACTTC
TRBV2,NA,TRBJ1-2,NA,CASSPITRAPIYGYTF,TGTGCCAGCAGCCCTATAACCAGGGCCCCCATTTATGGCTACACCTTC
TRBV12-5,TRBD1,TRBJ1-1,NA,CASGLAPGGYTEAFF,TGTGCTAGTGGTTTGGCCCCAGGGGGCTACACTGAAGCTTTCTTT
TRBV2,TRBD1,TRBJ2-3,NA,CASSLVAGGDTQYF,TGTGCCAGCAGTTTGGTCGCAGGGGGAGATACGCAGTATTTT
TRBV5-1,TRBD2,TRBJ2-5,once,CASSFKASGETQYF,TGCGCCAGCAGCTTTAAGGCTAGCGGAGAGACCCAGTACTTC
TRBV19,NA,TRBJ1-3,NA,CASTKEDFSGNTIYF,TGTGCCAGTACCAAGGAGGACTTCTCTGGAAACACCATATATTTT
TRBV15,TRBD2,TRBJ2-7,NA,CATSRIPGEGYSYEQYF,TGTGCCACCAGCAGAATACCGGGGGAGGGTTATTCCTACGAGCAGTACTTC
TRBV5-8,NA,TRBJ1-1,NA,CASSFADNTEAFF,TGTGCCAGCAGCTTCGCAGATAACACTGAAGCTTTCTTT
TRBV11-2,NA,TRBJ1-5,few,CASSFNRDQPQHF,TGTGCCAGCAGCTTTAACAGGGATCAGCCCCAGCATTTT
TRBV5-4,NA,TRBJ1-2,NA,CASSEGTAIPGGYGYTF,TGTGCCAGCAGCGAGGGGACTGCTATTCCTGGAGGTTATGGCTACACCTTC
TRBV27,NA,TRBJ2-7,NA,CASSKSLASEQYF,TGTGCCAGCAGTAAATCCCTAGCGTCCGAGCAGTACTTC
TRBV5-1,NA,TRBJ1-5,NA,CASSLGRGGDQPQHF,TGCGCCAGCAGCTTGGGCCGTGGGGGGGATCAGCCCCAGCATTTT
TRBV29-1,NA,TRBJ2-7,NA,CSAGHNYEQYF,TGCAGCGCCGGACACAACTACGAGCAGTACTTC
TRBV7-2,NA,TRBJ2-7,NA,CASSLWAGVNEQYF,TGTGCCAGCAGCTTATGGGCCGGCGTAAACGAGCAGTACTTC
TRBV5-1,NA,TRBJ2-7,few,CASGLSGGRSYEQYF,TGCGCCAGCGGACTATCTGGGGGTCGGAGCTACGAGCAGTACTTC
TRBV29-1,NA,TRBJ2-7,NA,CSVPGLTYEQYF,TGCAGCGTTCCTGGACTTACCTACGAGCAGTACTTC
TRBV7-2,TRBD2,TRBJ2-5,NA,CASSADPLAGVSETQYF,TGTGCCAGCAGCGCCGACCCGTTGGCGGGGGTCTCAGAGACCCAGTACTTC
TRBV27,TRBD1,TRBJ2-7,NA,CASRVDRGRVHEQYF,TGTGCCAGCAGGGTAGACAGGGGGCGCGTCCACGAGCAGTACTTC
TRBV6-1,TRBD1,TRBJ2-7,NA,CASSGDRGYEQYF,TGTGCCAGCAGTGGGGACAGGGGTTACGAGCAGTACTTC
TRBV7-2,NA,TRBJ1-2,NA,CASSSYLEAGYGYTF,TGTGCCAGCAGCTCCTACCTGGAGGCCGGCTATGGCTACACCTTC
TRBV15,TRBD2,TRBJ2-2,NA,CATSRDYSGGSGGELFF,TGTGCCACCAGCAGAGATTACAGCGGGGGGTCGGGCGGGGAGCTGTTTTTT
TRBV15,TRBD2,TRBJ2-7,NA,CATSRTSGSPYEQYF,TGTGCCACCAGCCGTACTAGCGGGAGCCCCTACGAGCAGTACTTC
TRBV28,TRBD1,TRBJ2-7,NA,CASLGQGAGGYEQYF,TGTGCCAGCTTAGGACAGGGGGCTGGCGGGTACGAGCAGTACTTC
TRBV5-4,NA,TRBJ2-7,NA,CASSSGENYEQYF,TGTGCCAGCAGCTCAGGGGAAAACTACGAGCAGTACTTC
TRBV5-6,NA,TRBJ1-1,NA,CASTRNTEAFF,TGTGCCAGCACTAGAAACACTGAAGCTTTCTTT
TRBV9,TRBD1,TRBJ1-2,once,CASSQNNRRDSANYGYTF,TGTGCCAGCAGCCAAAACAATCGGCGGGACAGCGCTAACTATGGCTACACCTTC
TRBV6-5,NA,TRBJ1-1,NA,CASSYRRGKEAFF,TGTGCCAGCAGTTACCGGCGAGGGAAAGAAGCTTTCTTT
TRBV6-1,TRBD2,TRBJ2-1,NA,CASSETLAGRGNEQFF,TGTGCCAGCAGTGAGACTCTAGCGGGGAGGGGTAATGAGCAGTTCTTC
TRBV14,NA,TRBJ2-2,NA,CASSQAMGARTGELFF,TGTGCCAGCAGCCAAGCGATGGGGGCCCGTACCGGGGAGCTGTTTTTT
TRBV13,NA,TRBJ2-2,NA,CASSLVPRAGELFF,TGTGCCAGCAGCTTAGTCCCCCGTGCCGGGGAGCTGTTTTTT